This T cell receptor (beta chain) was identified during a study of T cells in Graves' hyperthyroidism and ophthalmopathy (dated by TCRdb to about 2019). Looking at the study overall: Peripheral blood samples were taken at the time of initial diagnosis, prior to any treatment. To identify distinguishing TCR V-J signatures, a discovery cohort of around 100 patients was used, comprising 43 with Graves' ophthalmopathy and around 57 with stable Graves' hyperthyroidism. The 85 to 100 discovery patients were randomly split 7:3 into training and test sets. According to the paper, TCR Vbeta CDR3 sequencing was carried out on 135 peripheral blood samples, which came from over 40 ophthalmopathy, around 74 hyperthyroidism and approximately 17 progressor patients. The study also compared thyroid tissue and blood T-cell repertoires from five or six Graves' hyperthyroidism patients. Prospective prediction of ophthalmopathy was tested in an independent validation cohort of 18 to 20 hyperthyroidism patients and 15 to 17 patients who later progressed to ophthalmopathy. After sampling, hyperthyroidism patients received methimazole starting at 30 mg daily, and ophthalmopathy patients received high-dose intravenous methylprednisolone.

The investigation overall reported the following: In validation, the model predicted progression to ophthalmopathy a median of approximately 6.3 months before onset, with approximately 70% sensitivity and about 72% specificity. Most expanded thyroid clonotypes (frequency above 0.001) were also detected in blood, suggesting blood repertoires may reflect thyroid immune responses. Sample size was not statistically predetermined, and blinding of investigators to group allocation was not performed. A model built on a 13 V-J signature distinguished ophthalmopathy from stable hyperthyroidism, reaching 87.88% sensitivity and under 84% specificity in cross-validation and 80%/75% in testing.

Taken from the germline V gene (reference sequence), the CDR1 and CDR2 loops are LNHDA and SQIVND. V ends up 5 bases short and J 1 base short, with an unmatched junction base count of 10. The CDR3 contains 17 residues, cysteine and phenylalanine counted. Only the CDR3 part of the read is kept: 51 bases, read in frame from the first base. Ophthalmopathy patients had moderately to severely active disease, with a Clinical Activity Score of 3 or more, a NOSPECS grade of 4 or more, and a disease duration of less than 3 months. Exclusion was applied to patients with uncontrolled infections, other autoimmune diseases, pregnancy or lactation. Diagnoses were based on clinical symptoms, serum thyroxine and TRAb, thyroid ultrasound and orbital computed tomography. PBMCs were separated from 10 ml of fresh peripheral blood using Ficoll-Paque density gradient centrifugation. Total RNA was extracted with Trizol reagent, and quality was checked on an Agilent 2100 Bioanalyzer.

This clonotype was seen more than once but under ten times. Which antigen it targets is not known. Base qualities are not recorded, but no much larger clone differs from it by a single base. The TCR beta CDR3 regions were amplified from RNA transcripts. The TCR CDR3 was subjected to a first round of RT-PCR using the HTBI primer set and the Qiagen OneStep RT-PCR kit. Libraries were constructed in a second round of multiplex PCR, after which size selection and purification were performed. Paired-end sequencing of the libraries was performed with 100 bp reads on an Illumina HiSeq2000. The authors' pipeline ran thus. SOAPnuke was used to process the raw data, removing reads that contained adapters or uncalled bases, had a mean Phred below 15, or lacked an exact match to the constant primer or identifier. High-quality paired reads were merged using COPE v1.2.5, and each unique nucleotide sequence was defined as a clonotype. MiTCR v1.1 was used to align the clonotypes against IMGT TRBV, TRBD and TRBJ reference segments. Only V-J combinations with frequency above 0.0001, covering 99% to 99.2% of repertoires, were analysed. A TCS score was defined as the ratio between F50 (clonal expansion) and ExV (chaos), using BLOSUM62-based TCRdist between CDR3 peptides within each V-J. Welch's t-statistics and random forest reduced some 510 V-J features to roughly 13, which were used in a naive Bayes classifier (R e1071). TCRdb passed the public sequencing reads through fastp at Q25 and MiXCR, retaining productive beta sequences. Every CDR3 protein is listed once, alongside the most common genes and DNA of its rows. The V and J calls were not made by the authors but by TCRdb's processing. Counted in this sample were a few hundred thousand distinct CDR3 sequences; roughly 17% of them appeared once. Of the sample, around 17% falls within the top ten clones.

Sequencing was performed on blood. Rearrangement joined TRBV19 to TRBJ2-1, with 8 bases matching TRBD2. This clonotype was obtained from a young woman with Graves' ophthalmopathy. The nucleotides are TGTGCCAGTAGTGGGGGACTAGAGAGGAGATCCTACAATGAGCAGTTCTTC. This translates into CASSGGLERRSYNEQFF.